Sequencing of this TCR beta chain was carried out in a study of post-analysis software for immune sequencing data. Study-wide context: Relapsing-remitting, secondary progressive and progressive-relapsing forms made up the multiple sclerosis disease courses. Study conclusions and caveats: Diversity measured as normalized Chao1 was significantly lower in multiple sclerosis patients than in controls. Higher frequency in patients than in controls was seen for 5 or 6 TRBV segments, with TRBV5-6, TRBV5-1 and TRBV20-1 among them. Analysis by F measure revealed that same-batch samples clustered strongly together.

cDNA libraries of TCR beta carried unique molecular identifiers. When 1 to 10 million T cells were used, they gave a few hundred thousand cDNA molecules. TCRdb independently ran MiXCR on the PCR reads; one entry per CDR3 protein. In the table there are around 200,000 distinct CDR3 sequences, approximately 29% of which are singletons. Trimming stripped 3 bases from V and 14 bases from J, with 17 bases between. There are 14 residues in the CDR3. For this clonotype: The antigen is undetermined.

The chain uses TRBV12-3 or TRBV12-4 and TRBJ1-6, with a possible D match to TRBD1 (6 bases). This clonotype was sampled from a girl aged 2 to 17 with multiple sclerosis. Sequencing input: blood. In nucleotides, the CDR3 is TGTGCCAGCAGTTTCTCTGACAGGAGGTCATCCCTCCACTTT. It is translated as CASSFSDRRSSLHF.